This entry lists 8 T cell receptor beta chains sequenced from one sample in a study of OX40 agonist ivuxolimab in advanced cancers. The library came from the immunoSEQ multiplex PCR assay. TCRdb stores this immuneACCESS table with in-frame sequences only. Part of the clones is absent; in the studies checked, under half of the shortfall reflects unresolved V genes, and no reason is known for the rest. The table for this sample lists about 83,000 clones; approximately 85% of them were counted only once. The ten top clones hold 0.5% to 0.8% of the sample. Here the sequenced sample was CD4+ or CD8+ T cells sorted from blood, taken in a trial of the OX40 agonist ivuxolimab. The receptors were gathered from an adult with an advanced solid tumor such as melanoma, head and neck, liver or kidney cancer.

This clone was observed a handful of times. The chain has TRBV6-5 and TRBJ2-3; D unresolved. Per germline, CDR1 MNHEY and CDR2 SVGAGI. This CDR3 is 15 amino acids long. The ends were cut back, 0 bases at V and 5 bases at J, with 12 bases in the middle. CDR3: CASSYSQAAEDTQYF. For the CDR3, the DNA is TGTGCCAGCAGTTACTCCCAGGCGGCCGAAGATACGCAGTATTTT.

The V call is TRBV4-3, the J call TRBJ2-7; no definite D call. Deletions cut 0 bases from V and 6 bases from J, with 21 bases between. This CDR3 spans 17 amino acids. The V gene's germline CDR1 is LGHNA and CDR2 YSLEER. CDR3 in amino acids: CASSQDVPLGSVREQYF. CDR3 DNA sequence: TGCGCCAGCAGCCAAGATGTTCCCTTGGGCAGTGTTCGCGAGCAGTACTTC.

This sequence joins TRBV28 and TRBJ2-7, with D possibly TRBD1 on 6 matching bases. Germline V CDR1 and CDR2: MDHEN, SYDVKM. The CDR3 spans 11 residues. Between the trimmed V and J ends, which lost 5 bases and 9 bases, there was a span of 11 bases. CDR3 bases: TGTGCCAGCAGTCTTCGGGACACGCAGTACTTC. Its protein product is CASSLRDTQYF.

The chain has TRBV4-1 and TRBJ1-2; D unclear. The CDR3 contains 14 residues. Germline-derived CDR1 and CDR2 are MGHRA and YSYEKL. V was trimmed by 0 bases and J by 4 bases, leaving 9 bases between them. CDR3 nucleotide sequence: TGCGCCAGCAGCCAAGAGGGCAGCCCCTATGGCTACACCTTC. Protein sequence: CASSQEGSPYGYTF.

Comment on this clone: Distinct nucleotide sequences in the sample also encode this CDR3. The CDR3 sequence: CASSPRGYNEQFF. CDR3 nucleotides: TGTGCCAGTAGTCCTCGGGGGTACAATGAGCAGTTCTTC. The chain is built from TRBV19 and TRBJ2-1; tentatively, D is TRBD2 (6 bases). V was shortened by 5 bases and J by 4 bases, with 9 bases between the two germline ends. Germline lookup yields CDR1 LNHDA and CDR2 SQIVND (reference sequence). CDR3 length equals 13 residues.

The chain joins TRBV6-5 to TRBJ2-5, with unresolved D. V was pared by 2 bases and J by 6 bases, with 4 bases between. CDR3 length: 11 amino acids. The V gene's germline CDR1 is MNHEY and CDR2 SVGAGI. CDR3 residues: CASSYRKTQYF. For the CDR3, the DNA is TGTGCCAGCAGTTACAGAAAGACCCAGTACTTC.

This clone has just one count. The chain links TRBV5-8 to TRBJ1-5; 8 bases are shared with TRBD1. The V and J ends lost 6 bases and 3 bases, in that order; junction bases with no gene match: 8. This CDR3 has 15 amino acids. The germline V gene has CDR1 SGHTS and CDR2 YDEGEE. The CDR3 sequence is CASNQGQVFNQPQHF. Written as DNA, the CDR3 is TGTGCCAGCAATCAGGGACAGGTCTTCAATCAGCCCCAGCATTTT.

This clone showed up just once. The V and J genes are TRBV20-1 and TRBJ2-1; maybe TRBD2 (6 bases). Germline lookup yields CDR1 DFQATT and CDR2 SNEGSKA (reference sequence). The CDR3 covers 11 residues. Trimming cost V 8 bases and J 6 bases, with 11 bases left between them. Here the CDR3 reads CSLAGSNEQFF. CDR3 nucleotides: TGCAGTCTGGCGGGGTCCAATGAGCAGTTCTTC.